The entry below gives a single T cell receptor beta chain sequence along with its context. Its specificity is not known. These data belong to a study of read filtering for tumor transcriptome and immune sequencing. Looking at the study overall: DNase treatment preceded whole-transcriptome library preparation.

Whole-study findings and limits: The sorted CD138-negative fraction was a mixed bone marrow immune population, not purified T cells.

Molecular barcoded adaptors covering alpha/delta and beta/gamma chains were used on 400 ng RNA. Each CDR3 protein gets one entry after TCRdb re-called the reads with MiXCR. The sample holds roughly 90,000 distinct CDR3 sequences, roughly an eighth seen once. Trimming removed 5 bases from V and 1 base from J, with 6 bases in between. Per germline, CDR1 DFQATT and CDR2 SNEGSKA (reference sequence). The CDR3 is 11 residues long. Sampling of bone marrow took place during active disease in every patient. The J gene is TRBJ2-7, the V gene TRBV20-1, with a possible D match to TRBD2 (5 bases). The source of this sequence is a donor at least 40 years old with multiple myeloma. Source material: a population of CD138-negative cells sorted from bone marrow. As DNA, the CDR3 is TGCAGTGCTGAGCGGTCCTACGAGCAGTACTTC. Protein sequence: CSAERSYEQYF.